The TCR beta chain described here comes from a study of cytomegalovirus exposure and HLA in healthy donors. Overall study findings and caveats: Association of 16,951 TCR beta sequences with HLA alleles was found at 0.05 false discovery rate in a later analysis. Further analysis, carried out later, found HLA-associated TCR beta chains more clonally expanded than equally common other chains. Usually a TCR sequence was rare, but some public TCRs were found in many donors.

CDR3 length: 15 amino acids. With 0 bases clipped from V and 6 bases from J, the junction kept 5 bases outside the gene matches. CDR1 and CDR2 (germline): KGHSY, FQNENV. Primers for the PCR totalled 60 Vbeta and 13 Jbeta. Libraries were prepared by immunoSEQ multiplex PCR; TCRdb keeps only in-frame clonotypes and omits some of them. The table shows fewer than 250,000 clones, with roughly 80% occurring only once. Regarding this clone: The antigen is undetermined.

Sequencing was done on a sample of PBMCs. This chain connects TRBV16 to TRBJ1-2, with TRBD1 identical over 9 bases. The receptor was derived from a man aged 25-45 years in good health and CMV-seronegative. This CDR3 reads CASSQSGQGRNGYTF. CDR3 nucleotide sequence: TGTGCCAGCAGCCAATCGGGACAGGGAAGGAATGGCTACACCTTC.